This T cell receptor beta chain was sequenced in a study of early T cells in non-severe SARS-CoV-2 infection (dated by TCRdb to 2020 to 2023). Looking at the study overall: TCR sequencing used bulk RNA from unsorted whole blood, so alpha and beta chains could not be paired.

Including cysteine and phenylalanine, the CDR3 has 13 amino acids. The only DNA kept is the CDR3, 39 bases in frame from the first base. V is pruned by 7 bases and J by 6 bases, leaving 6 bases of the junction without a gene match. The germline V gene encodes CDR1 SGHAT and CDR2 FQNNGV. The study was a case-control design nested within a healthcare worker cohort in London, UK, with weekly nasopharyngeal swab PCR tests and blood sampling. Healthcare workers were recruited during the week of the UK lockdown, between 23 and 31 March 2020, and followed weekly for up to roughly 15 weeks. In its sample, this clonotype was seen a few times. Its antigen is still unknown. Qualities for individual bases were not recorded, and no much larger clone is one base off. Libraries came from 5' RACE. The run used a NextSeq 500. In the TCR library protocol, unique molecular identifiers were attached to individual cDNA molecules to correct for PCR bias and sequencing error. Both TCR alpha and beta chains were sequenced, and tight co-correlation was observed between alpha and beta sequence abundances in each sample. The authors' analysis ran thus. Decombinator V4 was used to annotate the V gene, J gene and CDR3 of the TCR sequences. TCRs were defined as expanded if a significant change between any two time points was detected under a Poisson model with p below 0.0001. TCR abundances were normalised to the total number of TCRs sequenced per sample and expressed as counts per million. MAIT TCRs were defined by TRAV1-2 paired with TRAJ12, TRAJ20 or TRAJ33, and iNKT TCRs by TRAV10 paired with TRAJ18. VDJdb, accessed on 1 November 2021, was searched for TCRs annotated for CMV, EBV and SARS-CoV-2, and TCRs annotated for more than one antigen were excluded. In-frame beta chains were kept once TCRdb had trimmed the public reads at Q25 with fastp and called clones with MiXCR. When rows share a CDR3 protein, they turn into one entry using the most common DNA and genes. These V and J calls are TCRdb output, not the study's own analysis. Within this sample are some 64,000 distinct CDR3 sequences, with 20% to 25% of them counted one time only. The leading ten clones occupy approximately 15% of the sample.

Study-wide conclusions, independent of this receptor: Matching against VDJdb was skewed toward anti-spike CD8 responses, likely underestimated virus-specific expansions, and missed private and CD4 specificities.

Rearrangement joined TRBV11-2 to TRBJ1-1; TRBD1 lines up with 9 middle nucleotides. The sequences come from whole blood, collected at baseline. The TCR comes from an adult who was a healthcare worker with PCR-confirmed SARS-CoV-2 infection or an uninfected control (not recorded which). The CDR3 in this case is CASTLGQGPEAFF. The nucleotide sequence is given as TGTGCCAGCACCCTCGGACAGGGGCCTGAAGCTTTCTTT.